Described below is a single T cell receptor beta chain sequence and its context. Germline-derived CDR1 and CDR2 are MDHEN and SYDVKM. This CDR3 region has 13 residues. Trimming shortened V by 4 bases and J by 2 bases, and 8 bases separated the two germline ends. This entry comes from a study of blood T cell repertoires in COVID-19. Measured with immunoSEQ multiplex PCR; TCRdb has only the in-frame clones, and not every one. Among tens of thousands of clones listed, just under 90% were seen once. This receptor was identified in a woman over 75 with active COVID-19. Sequencing input: peripheral blood. The chain joins TRBV28 to TRBJ1-2; TRBD1 is a possible D gene (5 bases). CDR3 loop: CASSYRSNYGYTF. The DNA for the CDR3 is TGTGCCAGCAGTTACAGGTCGAACTATGGCTACACCTTC.